Sequencing of this T cell receptor (beta chain) was carried out in a study of cytomegalovirus exposure and HLA in healthy donors. This clone was seen only once. Its cognate antigen is unknown. A multiplex PCR was run with 60 Vbeta primers and 13 Jbeta primers. Assay used: immunoSEQ multiplex PCR; TCRdb lists only in-frame clones, some missing. The sample has 200,000 to 250,000 clones, over 75% seen once. Broader study findings: Confirmation was obtained in vitro that a few CMV-associated chains are specific for CMV antigens. The presence/absence work took it that sequencing depth was about the same across donors. Researchers had no immune exposure information except CMV serostatus available. It was 150 to 200 TCR beta chains that were listed as cytomegalovirus-associated.

The clonotype was recovered from a human donor in good health. The sequenced material came from PBMCs.

The DNA of the CDR3 is TGTGCCAGCAGTTACTCTCTAGCGGGAGGCAATGAGCAGTTCTTC. It specifies CASSYSLAGGNEQFF. V is TRBV6-5 and J is TRBJ2-1, with 11 positions matching TRBD2. Losses at the gene ends were 0 bases for V and 6 bases for J; bases not matched to a gene: 1. This CDR3 is 15 amino acids long. Germline V CDR1 and CDR2: MNHEY, SVGAGI.